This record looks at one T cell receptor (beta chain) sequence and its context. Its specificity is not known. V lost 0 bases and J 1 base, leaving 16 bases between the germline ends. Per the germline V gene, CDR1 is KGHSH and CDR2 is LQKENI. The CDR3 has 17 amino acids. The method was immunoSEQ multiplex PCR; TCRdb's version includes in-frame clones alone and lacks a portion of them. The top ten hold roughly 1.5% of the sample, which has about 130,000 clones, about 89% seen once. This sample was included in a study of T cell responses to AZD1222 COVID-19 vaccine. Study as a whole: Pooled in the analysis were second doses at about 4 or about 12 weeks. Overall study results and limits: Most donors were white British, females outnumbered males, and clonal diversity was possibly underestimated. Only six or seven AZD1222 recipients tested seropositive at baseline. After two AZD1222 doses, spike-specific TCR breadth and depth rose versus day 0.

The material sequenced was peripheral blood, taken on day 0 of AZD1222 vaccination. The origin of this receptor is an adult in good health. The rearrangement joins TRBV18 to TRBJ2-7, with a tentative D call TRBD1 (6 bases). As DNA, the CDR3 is TGTGCCAGCTCACCACCAAGCCAGGACAGCTTATCCTACGAGCAGTACTTC. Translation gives CASSPPSQDSLSYEQYF.